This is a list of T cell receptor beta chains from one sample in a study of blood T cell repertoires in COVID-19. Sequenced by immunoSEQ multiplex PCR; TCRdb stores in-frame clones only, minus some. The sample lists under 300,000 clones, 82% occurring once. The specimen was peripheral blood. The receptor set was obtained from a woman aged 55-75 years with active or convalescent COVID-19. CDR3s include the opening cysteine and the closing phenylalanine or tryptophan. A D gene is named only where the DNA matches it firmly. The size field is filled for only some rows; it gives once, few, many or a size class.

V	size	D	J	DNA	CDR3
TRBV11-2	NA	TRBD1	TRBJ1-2	TGTGCCAGCAGGCATGATAGAACAGGGGGCATCTATGGCTACACCTTC	CASRHDRTGGIYGYTF
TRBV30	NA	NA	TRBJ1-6	TGTGCCTGGAGTTTAGATGGGCCGTCACCCCTCCACTTT	CAWSLDGPSPLHF
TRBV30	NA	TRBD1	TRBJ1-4	TGTGCCTGGAATAATCTACAGGGGGCCGGTGAAAAACTGTTTTTT	CAWNNLQGAGEKLFF
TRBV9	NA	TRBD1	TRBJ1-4	TGTGCCAGCAGCGTAGCGCCAGGGGGTAATGAAAAACTGTTTTTT	CASSVAPGGNEKLFF
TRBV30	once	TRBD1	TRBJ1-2	TGTGCCTGGAGTGCCTCCGGGACAGCGCGCTATGGCTACACCTTC	CAWSASGTARYGYTF
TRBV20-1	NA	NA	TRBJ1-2	TGCAGTGCTATCAGGACTAATGGCTACACCTTC	CSAIRTNGYTF
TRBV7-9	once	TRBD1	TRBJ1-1	TGTGCCAGCAGCATAGGGGGCTCGTACACTGAAGCTTTCTTT	CASSIGGSYTEAFF
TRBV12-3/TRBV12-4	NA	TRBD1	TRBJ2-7	TGTGCCAGCAGTTTGAGGGGGCTCCACGAGCAGTACTTC	CASSLRGLHEQYF
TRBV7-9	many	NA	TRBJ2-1	TGTGCCAGCAATCGGGTCGCGCGCGATGAGCAGTTCTTC	CASNRVARDEQFF
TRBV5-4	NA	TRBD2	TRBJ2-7	TGTGCCAGCAGCGGGGGACTAGCGGCTAAAACCTACGAGCAGTACTTC	CASSGGLAAKTYEQYF
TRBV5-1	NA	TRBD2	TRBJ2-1	TGCGCCAGCATGGGAGGGTACAATGAGCAGTTCTTC	CASMGGYNEQFF
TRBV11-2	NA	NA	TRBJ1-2	TGTGCCAGCAGCTTATGGGGGCGTGGAGACTACACCTTC	CASSLWGRGDYTF
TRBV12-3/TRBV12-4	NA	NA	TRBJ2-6	TGTGCCAGCAGTCCCGTAGGGGCCAACGTCCTGACTTTC	CASSPVGANVLTF
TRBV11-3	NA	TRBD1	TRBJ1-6	TGTGCCAGCAGTCCCACCACAGGGGGCAATTCACCCCTCCACTTT	CASSPTTGGNSPLHF
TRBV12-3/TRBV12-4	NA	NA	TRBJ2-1	TGTGCCAGCAGGCGGACATATGAGCAGTTCTTC	CASRRTYEQFF
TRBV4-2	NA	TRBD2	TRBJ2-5	TGTGCCAGCAGCCGAGGACTAGCGGGGGCCCAAGAGACCCAGTACTTC	CASSRGLAGAQETQYF